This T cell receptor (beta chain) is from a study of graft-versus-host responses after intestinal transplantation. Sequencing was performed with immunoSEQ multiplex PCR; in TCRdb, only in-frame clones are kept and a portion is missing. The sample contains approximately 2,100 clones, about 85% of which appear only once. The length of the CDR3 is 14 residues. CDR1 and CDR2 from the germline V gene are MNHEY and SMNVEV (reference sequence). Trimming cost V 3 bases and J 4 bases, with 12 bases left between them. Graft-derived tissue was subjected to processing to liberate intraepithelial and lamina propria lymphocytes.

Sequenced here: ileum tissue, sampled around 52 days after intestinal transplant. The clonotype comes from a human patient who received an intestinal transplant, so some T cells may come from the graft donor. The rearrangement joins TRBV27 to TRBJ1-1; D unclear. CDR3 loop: CASSFRPRGTEAFF. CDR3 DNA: TGTGCCAGCAGTTTTCGCCCCCGCGGCACTGAAGCTTTCTTT.